Presented here are 14 T cell receptor beta chains from one specimen sequenced in a study of OX40 agonist ivuxolimab in advanced cancers. Clones were sequenced by immunoSEQ multiplex PCR, and TCRdb holds only the in-frame ones, with some missing. This table holds about 45,000 clones, roughly 90% found once. Sequences were derived from CD4+ or CD8+ T cells sorted from blood, sampled in a trial of the OX40 agonist ivuxolimab. These receptor sequences come from an adult with an advanced solid tumor such as melanoma, head and neck, liver or kidney cancer.

This clone has just one count. The chain links TRBV5-1 to TRBJ2-7; D possibly corresponds to TRBD2 (5 bases). This CDR3 spans 15 amino acids. Trimming stripped 4 bases from V and 2 bases from J, with 16 bases between. CDR1 and CDR2 from the germline V gene are SGHRS and YFSETQ. The CDR3 bases are TGCGCCAGCAGCGTCGGGGAAGGGAGCGCCTACGAGCAGTACTTC. Translation: CASSVGEGSAYEQYF.

The chain has TRBV27 and TRBJ2-7, with a weak D call TRBD1 (6 bases). V was trimmed by 2 bases and J by 0 bases, leaving 8 bases between them. The CDR3 extends over 14 amino acids. Germline CDR1 MNHEY, CDR2 SMNVEV (reference sequence). The CDR3 region has the DNA TGTGCCAGCAGTTTAACAGGGAGCTCCTACGAGCAGTACTTC. It encodes CASSLTGSSYEQYF.

The chain couples TRBV7-9 to TRBJ1-2; D remains ambiguous. This CDR3 contains 15 residues. V was shortened by 1 base and J by 1 base, with 10 bases between the two germline ends. Germline assignment: CDR1 SEHNR and CDR2 FQNEAQ (reference sequence). CDR3 DNA sequence: TGTGCCAGCAGCTTAGGTCACAGAGATAACTATGGCTACACCTTC. Amino acid sequence: CASSLGHRDNYGYTF.

The chain is built from TRBV27 and TRBJ2-7; possible D gene TRBD1, 5 bases. CDR1 and CDR2 from the germline V gene are MNHEY and SMNVEV (reference sequence). The CDR3 runs 14 residues. Trimming left V 2 bases short and J 6 bases short, with 14 bases between. This CDR3 reads CASSLVQGIPEQYF. The DNA of the CDR3 is TGTGCCAGCAGTTTAGTCCAGGGTATCCCCGAGCAGTACTTC.

This clone appeared once. V usage is TRBV11-2 and J usage is TRBJ2-5, with TRBD1 matching over 9 bases. CDR3 size: 15 residues. Trimming took 5 bases from V and 5 from J; bases not matched to a gene: 9. Germline assignment: CDR1 SGHAT and CDR2 FQNNGV. In nucleotides, the CDR3 is TGTGCCAGCAGCCACATTACAGGGGGCAGCGAGACCCAGTACTTC. As protein: CASSHITGGSETQYF.

A remark on this clone: One end of the junction does not line up with germline, which may come from a read error. The V call is TRBV30, the J call TRBJ1-1; D remains ambiguous. Germline V CDR1 and CDR2: GTSNPN, SVGIG (reference sequence). The CDR3 loop spans 10 amino acids. CDR3 coding DNA: TGTGCCTGGAGTAAGGCGGGCTTCGTCTTT. As protein: CAWSKAGFVF.

The rearrangement uses TRBV21-1 and TRBJ2-4; the table's D call, TRBD1, has no DNA check behind it. TRBV21-1 corresponds to a pseudogene. The CDR3 totals 12 residues. The CDR3 DNA reads as TGTGCCAGCAGCATGGTACAGGCCATTCAGTACTTC. Protein sequence: CASSMVQAIQYF.

The rearrangement uses TRBV27 and TRBJ2-1; TRBD2 matches 9 bases. Germline trimming cut 3 bases from V and 7 bases from J; bases unmatched to any gene: 4. The V gene's germline CDR1 is MNHEY and CDR2 SMNVEV (reference sequence). The CDR3 runs to 14 residues. CDR3 bases: TGTGCCAGCAGTTTTATTAGCGGGAGAAATGAGCAGTTCTTC. Protein product: CASSFISGRNEQFF.

This rearrangement joins TRBV27 to TRBJ1-4; 7 bases agree with TRBD1. The trim removed 8 bases at V and 3 bases at J, leaving 12 bases unmatched. Germline loops: CDR1 MNHEY, CDR2 SMNVEV (reference sequence). The CDR3 spans 16 residues. CDR3 nucleotide sequence: TGTGCCAGCGGCCTTAATAACAGGGGAGCTAATGAAAAACTGTTTTTT. It translates to CASGLNNRGANEKLFF.

V gene TRBV5-1 combines with J gene TRBJ2-3; TRBD1 agrees at 9 bases. The ends lost 4 bases at V and 4 bases at J; junction bases unmatched: 7. In germline, CDR1 is SGHRS, CDR2 YFSETQ. The CDR3 has 15 residues. The CDR3 nucleotides read TGCGCCAGCAGCGGGTGGGGACAGGGAGCAGATACGCAGTATTTT. Translation: CASSGWGQGADTQYF.

V usage is TRBV15 and J usage is TRBJ1-2, with D possibly matching TRBD1 (5 bases). The V and J ends lost 1 base and 8 bases respectively, with 14 bases between them. Germline CDR1 reads LNHNV; CDR2 reads YYDKDF (reference sequence). The CDR3 spans 14 residues. Written as DNA, the CDR3 is TGTGCCACCAGCAGAGCGGGGCAGGGACTAGGCTACACCTTC. It is translated as CATSRAGQGLGYTF. The whole variable domain, remainder taken from reference TRBV15 and TRBJ1-2, is DAMVIQNPRYQVTQFGKPVTLSCSQTLNHNVMYWYQQKSSQAPKLLFHYYDKDFNNEADTPDNFQSRRPNTSFCFLDIRSPGLGDTAMYLCATSRAGQGLGYTFGSGTRLTVV.

The rearrangement links TRBV7-8 to TRBJ1-1; TRBD1 matches 7 bases. CDR3 size: 14 residues. The junction had 2 bases not matched to a gene; V was cut back by 3 bases and J by 1 base. In germline, CDR1 is SGHVS, CDR2 FQNEAQ. The CDR3 protein is CASSFGTENTEAFF. The CDR3, as DNA: TGTGCCAGCAGCTTCGGGACAGAGAACACTGAAGCTTTCTTT.

V gene TRBV7-9 combines with J gene TRBJ1-2; the match to TRBD1 covers 10 bases. Germline lookup yields CDR1 SEHNR and CDR2 FQNEAQ (reference sequence). The CDR3 has 15 amino acids. Trimming took 5 bases from V and 3 from J; bases not matched to a gene: 6. Here the CDR3 DNA reads TGTGCCAGCAGCCTTGACAGGGGGCGCGACTATGGCTACACCTTC. This encodes CASSLDRGRDYGYTF.

The rearrangement joins TRBV25-1 to TRBJ1-1, with unresolved D. V was cut by 6 bases and J by 4 bases, with 6 bases left in between. The CDR3 totals 11 residues. CDR1 and CDR2 (germline): MGHDK, SYGVNS. The chain's CDR3 is CASRRGTEAFF. CDR3 DNA sequence: TGTGCCAGCAGGCGAGGCACTGAAGCTTTCTTT.